This T cell receptor beta chain was retrieved from a study of long-term antiretroviral therapy in people with HIV. Survey-level immunoSEQ v3.0 assays were run. Method: immunoSEQ multiplex PCR; TCRdb's copy keeps in-frame clones and lacks some. The table records fewer than 30,000 clones, around 85% of them present only once. This clone was observed once. The CDR3 runs 16 residues. Germline loops: CDR1 SGHDT, CDR2 YYEEEE. Trimming removed 0 bases at V and 2 bases at J, with 15 bases between. The chain carries TRBV5-6 and TRBJ2-7, with D possibly matching TRBD1 (5 bases). The receptor was isolated from a man aged 25 to 40 with HIV. The specimen was unsorted PBMCs, collected 0.7 years before starting antiretroviral therapy. As DNA, the CDR3 is TGTGCCAGCAGCTTGGGTATGGGGCTACTCCCCTACGAGCAGTACTTC. Protein product: CASSLGMGLLPYEQYF.